This passage covers 21 T cell receptor beta chains from one sample sequenced in a study of response to subunit inactivated influenza vaccine. MiXCR, applied by TCRdb to the RT-PCR reads, yields one record per CDR3 protein. The sample holds about 520,000 distinct CDR3 sequences, 25% seen once. This sample comprised CD4+ T cells sorted from PBMCs, obtained 4 to 6 days after vaccination. These receptor sequences come from a man aged 50-59 years who received an inactivated influenza vaccine.

The chain has TRBV11-2 and TRBJ2-7; 7 positions agree with TRBD1. CDR1 is SGHAT and CDR2 is FQNNGV in the germline V gene. Losses at the gene ends were 5 bases for V and 0 bases for J; bases not matched to a gene: 7. The CDR3 spans 15 residues. This chain's CDR3 is CASSARQGYSYEQYF. The DNA for the CDR3 is TGTGCCAGCAGCGCTAGACAGGGATACTCCTACGAGCAGTACTTC.

The rearrangement uses TRBV28 and TRBJ2-2, with TRBD2 as a possible D gene (6 bases). Germline values: CDR1 MDHEN, CDR2 SYDVKM. The CDR3 is made up of 16 amino acids. Trimming left V 2 bases short and J 1 base short, with 11 bases between. The CDR3: CASSLAWGLNTGELFF. CDR3 DNA: TGTGCCAGCAGTTTAGCGTGGGGACTGAACACCGGGGAGCTGTTTTTT.

As concerns this clonotype: The junction and the germline gene differ at one end; a read error may be behind it. The rearrangement links TRBV4-2 to TRBJ2-1, with 10 bases lining up with TRBD2. Per germline, CDR1 LGHNA and CDR2 YNFKEQ. The CDR3 totals 15 residues. The CDR3 loop reads CASSPLITSGALGVF. The DNA of the CDR3 is TGTGCCAGCAGCCCTCTAATAACTAGCGGGGCCTTAGGGGTCTTT.

This clonotype was seen more than once but under ten times. The chain carries TRBV24-1 and TRBJ2-5; D is uncertain. The CDR3 is made up of 15 amino acids. Germline V gene lookup returns CDR1 KGHDR and CDR2 SFDVKD. V lost 3 bases and J lost 1, with 11 bases in between. The CDR3 protein is CATSDPGPSQETQYF. The CDR3 bases are TGTGCCACCAGTGATCCCGGACCCTCCCAAGAGACCCAGTACTTC.

This clonotype was observed at least ten times. The CDR3 DNA reads as TGCGCCAGCAGCTTGTTGCAGAGCACAGATACGCAGTATTTT. It codes for CASSLLQSTDTQYF. The chain is built from TRBV5-1 and TRBJ2-3; D is unresolved. The germline CDR1 and CDR2 sequences are SGHRS and YFSETQ. This CDR3 has 14 residues. With 1 base removed from V and 0 bases from J, the gap between germline ends came to 6 bases.

This chain links TRBV3-1 with TRBJ2-6; D remains ambiguous. CDR1 and CDR2 (germline): LGHDT, YNNKEL (reference sequence). Trimming removed 6 bases at V and 2 bases at J, with 8 bases between. The CDR3 spans 14 residues. The CDR3 nucleotides are TGTGCCAGCAGAAACACGGCTGGGGCCAACGTCCTGACTTTC. Protein product: CASRNTAGANVLTF.

The table lists this clonotype with a few counts. V usage is TRBV10-3 and J usage is TRBJ2-3; possible D gene TRBD1, 5 bases. This CDR3 is 13 amino acids long. The germline V and J ends were trimmed by 7 bases and 6 bases, with 14 bases remaining between them. The germline CDR1 and CDR2 sequences are ENHRY and SYGVKD. The CDR3 DNA reads as TGTGCCATCACCCCCGCAGGGCGGGATACGCAGTATTTT. It specifies CAITPAGRDTQYF.

This clonotype has only a few counts. Sequence at one end of the junction differs from germline and may be a read error. This chain joins TRBV5-1 and TRBJ1-1; D is ambiguous. CDR3 length: 14 amino acids. CDR1 is SGHRS, CDR2 YFSETQ, per germline. In nucleotides, the CDR3 is TGCGCCAGCAGACCCTTCGACATATCTCCGCGTCTGGCCTTT. Residues: CASRPFDISPRLAF.

At least ten counts were recorded for this clonotype. This chain joins TRBV11-2 and TRBJ1-2; tentatively, D is TRBD1 (6 bases). CDR1 and CDR2 from the germline V gene are SGHAT and FQNNGV. Trimming removed 5 bases at V and 1 base at J, with 23 bases between. The CDR3 loop spans 18 amino acids. The CDR3: CASSARTRRTDVNYGYTF. In DNA form, the CDR3 reads TGTGCCAGCAGCGCCCGCACCAGAAGGACAGACGTTAACTATGGCTACACCTTC.

This clonotype showed up just a few times. The gene calls are TRBV5-1 and TRBJ2-1; D is possibly TRBD1 or TRBD2 (5 bases each). Between the trimmed V and J ends, which lost 0 bases and 0 bases, there was a span of 13 bases. This CDR3 comprises 17 residues. Germline assignment: CDR1 SGHRS and CDR2 YFSETQ. CDR3 nucleotides: TGCGCCAGCAGCTTGGCCGGGACGTCTAGCTCCTACAATGAGCAGTTCTTC. Translating it yields CASSLAGTSSSYNEQFF.

The chain recombines TRBV20-1 with TRBJ2-3, with D perhaps matching TRBD1 (5 bases). Germline values: CDR1 DFQATT, CDR2 SNEGSKA (reference sequence). This CDR3 comprises 13 residues. Trimming took 6 bases from V and 5 from J, leaving 15 bases between them. In DNA form, the CDR3 reads TGCAGTGCCGATAATACAGGCAAAGATACGCAGTATTTT. Its translation is CSADNTGKDTQYF.

This clonotype was detected only a few times. The chain is built from TRBV6-1 and TRBJ2-4; 11 nucleotides agree with TRBD1. Germline V gene data show CDR1 as MNHNS and CDR2 as SASEGT. The CDR3 extends over 17 amino acids. With V trimmed by 6 bases and J by 0 bases, 7 bases remained unmatched. CDR3 sequence reads: CASSWTGGDLAKNIQYF. The DNA of the CDR3 is TGTGCCAGCAGCTGGACAGGGGGCGATTTAGCCAAAAACATTCAGTACTTC.

This clonotype was recorded a few times. CDR3 bases: TGTGCCAGCAGCCAAGATCAGCCTAGCGGGAGCTTGGACAATGAGCAGTTCTTC. Encoded protein: CASSQDQPSGSLDNEQFF. This chain links TRBV4-2 with TRBJ2-1; 10 nucleotides line up with TRBD2. Germline V lookup: CDR1 LGHNA, CDR2 YNFKEQ. The CDR3 is made up of 18 amino acids. The ends lost 0 bases at V and 5 bases at J; junction bases unmatched: 10.

This chain joins TRBV12-3 or TRBV12-4 and TRBJ2-1; D gene uncertain. The V end lost 5 bases, the J end lost 8 bases, and 7 bases lay between the germline ends. The CDR3 is made up of 11 amino acids. CDR3 coding DNA: TGTGCCAGCAGTGCCCCTTATGAGCAGTTCTTC. It translates to CASSAPYEQFF.

This sequence joins TRBV7-8 and TRBJ1-4; D call uncertain. Germline CDR1 reads SGHVS; CDR2 reads FQNEAQ. Deletions cut 0 bases from V and 8 bases from J, with 13 bases between. The CDR3 extends over 15 amino acids. The CDR3 spells CASSLAAGIQEKLFF. CDR3 bases: TGTGCCAGCAGCTTAGCGGCAGGTATACAAGAAAAACTGTTTTTT.

This clonotype occurred many times. The chain couples TRBV7-9 to TRBJ2-2; D not resolved. Trimming cost V 3 bases and J 3 bases, with 14 bases left between them. This CDR3 is built from 16 residues. Germline values: CDR1 SEHNR, CDR2 FQNEAQ (reference sequence). CDR3 sequence: CASSFFGEFHTGELFF. Here the CDR3 DNA reads TGTGCCAGCAGCTTTTTTGGCGAGTTCCACACCGGGGAGCTGTTTTTT.

This clonotype appeared many times. The chain employs TRBV6-4 and TRBJ2-2, with D maybe TRBD2 (5 bases). V lost 4 bases to trimming and J lost 5 bases, with 11 bases between them. Germline lookup yields CDR1 MRHNA and CDR2 SNTAGT. CDR3 length: 14 residues. The CDR3 region has the DNA TGTGCCAGCAGTGCTTCCCCGGGGACCGGGGAGCTGTTTTTT. As protein: CASSASPGTGELFF.

The genes are TRBV11-2 and TRBJ1-2, with TRBD1 matching over 7 bases. Trimming cost V 5 bases and J 3 bases; bases outside gene matches: 9. CDR1 SGHAT and CDR2 FQNNGV come from the germline V gene. This CDR3 region has 15 residues. DNA for the CDR3: TGTGCCAGCAGCCACAAACGGGACAGCTACTATGGCTACACCTTC. It specifies CASSHKRDSYYGYTF.

This chain uses TRBV20-1 with TRBJ2-7, with 7 nucleotides matching TRBD1. The CDR3 sequence is 13 residues long. From germline, CDR1 is DFQATT and CDR2 SNEGSKA (reference sequence). J lost 6 bases, V lost 3 bases, and 8 bases had no gene match. The CDR3 loop is CSARNRGHLEQYF. CDR3 in DNA: TGCAGTGCTAGGAACAGGGGCCACCTCGAGCAGTACTTC.

This clonotype was observed a handful of times. The genes are TRBV20-1 and TRBJ2-3; TRBD2 aligns across 14 bases. Losses at the gene ends were 5 bases for V and 6 bases for J; bases not matched to a gene: 7. Germline lookup yields CDR1 DFQATT and CDR2 SNEGSKA (reference sequence). This CDR3 has 15 amino acids. As DNA, the CDR3 is TGCAGTGCTTTGGGACTAGCGGGAGTCCGCGATACGCAGTATTTT. Translating gives CSALGLAGVRDTQYF.

This clonotype was seen ten or more times. This chain joins TRBV11-2 and TRBJ1-1; no clear D. The CDR3 has 15 amino acids. Germline CDR1 SGHAT, CDR2 FQNNGV. Trimming left V 2 bases short and J 0 bases short, with 10 bases between. For the CDR3, the DNA is TGTGCCAGCAGCTTAATCCCCGGTATGAACACTGAAGCTTTCTTT. This gives the protein CASSLIPGMNTEAFF. The full variable domain, with the rest looked up from reference TRBV11-2 and TRBJ1-1, is EAGVAQSPRYKIIEKRQSVAFWCNPISGHATLYWYQQILGQGPKLLIQFQNNGVVDDSQLPKDRFSAERLKGVDSTLKIQPAKLEDSAVYLCASSLIPGMNTEAFFGQGTRLTVV.